These T cell receptor beta chains were read from a single sample in a study of brain T cells in children with intractable seizures. Produced via immunoSEQ multiplex PCR; TCRdb's table is partial and in-frame only. Here the sample spans about 340,000 clones, about 94% being singletons. Sample: peripheral blood, taken less than 6 months after surgery. All receptors derive from a boy under two years old with tuberous sclerosis and intractable seizures. Each CDR3 is given with its conserved first and last residue.

CASSLQYSNQPQHF	TRBV6-5	TRBJ1-5
CSAVAWNEQFF	TRBV20-1	TRBJ2-1
CASSSPGTGSYEQYF	TRBV7-9	TRBJ2-7
CASSGDSSGRATYEQYF	TRBV5-1	TRBJ2-7
CACRGNTEAFF	TRBV25-1	TRBJ1-1
CATSGLAGGNNNEQFF	TRBV24-1	TRBJ2-1
CAWSLGAEAFF	TRBV30	TRBJ1-1
CASSLPSGNTIYF	TRBV5-6	TRBJ1-3
CASSRDTGELFF	TRBV3-1/TRBV3-2	TRBJ2-2
CASSETTGKAQHF	TRBV6-1	TRBJ1-5
CASSYTKGLAYEQYF	TRBV6-5	TRBJ2-7
CASSRTSELPEQYF	TRBV13	TRBJ2-7
CASSPRAEVFNEQFF	TRBV28	TRBJ2-1
CASDTGFLYGYTF	TRBV6-5	TRBJ1-2
CASSSQGAGQPQHF	TRBV2	TRBJ1-5
CASSIWGGPYNEQFF	TRBV19	TRBJ2-1
CASSQDPATNEKLFF	TRBV14	TRBJ1-4
CASSLGWSSYEQYF	TRBV5-1	TRBJ2-7
CASSTRSPLRAGELFF	TRBV19	TRBJ2-2
CASSPPGANVLTF	TRBV11-2	TRBJ2-6
CASSVGVVGNTEAFF	TRBV2	TRBJ1-1
CASSLLPAGGYSTGELFF	TRBV5-1	TRBJ2-2
CASSWDRSAYGYTF	TRBV3-1/TRBV3-2	TRBJ1-2
CASSQSRNTEAFF	TRBV16	TRBJ1-1
CASSLVSGAMNTEAFF	TRBV5-1	TRBJ1-1
CASSTWGQGDSPLHF	TRBV3-1/TRBV3-2	TRBJ1-6
CASTHGTSGFGEQFF	TRBV6-5	TRBJ2-1
CASSQSNTDGAGNSPLHF	TRBV23-1	TRBJ1-6
CASRARLAYNEQFF	TRBV3-1/TRBV3-2	TRBJ2-1
CASSPEMNTEAFF	TRBV6-4	TRBJ1-1
CASSFGGYYGYTF	TRBV28	TRBJ1-2
CASSLASVRNTEAFF	TRBV7-2	TRBJ1-1
CAWSEGQVAGELFF	TRBV30	TRBJ1-4
CASSLGLTSSYNEQFF	TRBV11-2	TRBJ2-1
CASSPYYLNRVDGNGYTF	TRBV27	TRBJ1-2
CATSGTGVGNTEAFF	TRBV24-1	TRBJ1-1
CASSSARNTEAFF	TRBV11-3	TRBJ1-1
CASFLFRAVWTSVSDTQYF	TRBV7-3	TRBJ2-3
CASSRGSGANVLTF	TRBV13	TRBJ2-6
CASSPLAGVGETQYF	TRBV18	TRBJ2-5
CASSSSTGTGIYGYTF	TRBV7-9	TRBJ1-2
CASSQAMTGAYEQYF	TRBV4-2	TRBJ2-7
CAWSRGPTDTQYF	TRBV30	TRBJ2-3
CASSGDRMNTEAFF	TRBV2	TRBJ1-1
CATSEGDMNTEAFF	TRBV24-1	TRBJ1-1
CASRWDREKGGYTF	TRBV6-5	TRBJ1-2
CASSQIQGSNYGYTF	TRBV14	TRBJ1-2
CASSQGYGGYEQYF	TRBV27	TRBJ2-7
CASSYSTRGTYEQYF	TRBV6-5	TRBJ2-7
CASSYSSVSSYNEQFF	TRBV6-5	TRBJ2-1
CASSIDLVAGNEQFF	TRBV19	TRBJ2-1
CASSLEGTKKRQYF	TRBV5-4	TRBJ2-7
CASSLGLAGGLNEQFF	TRBV5-8	TRBJ2-1
CASSPTSTLAGTYNEQFF	TRBV4-1	TRBJ2-1